This T cell receptor (beta chain) came from a study of shared clonotypes between healthy human individuals. Whole-study results and caveats: An anticipated effect of sequencing depth on clonotype sharing among donors was recognized.

Generated by immunoSEQ multiplex PCR, the TCRdb table keeps only in-frame clones and is missing some. Of about 730,000 clones listed, over 60% are singletons. The germline V gene has CDR1 SGHVS and CDR2 FQNEAQ. After removal of 5 bases from V and 2 bases from J, the junction contained 15 bases not matched to a gene. CDR3 length equals 17 residues. This clone was detected once. Antigen specificity is unknown. The gene calls are TRBV7-8 and TRBJ2-7, with 7 bases identical to TRBD2. The sequencing sample was made of memory CD4+ T cells sorted from blood. Subset reported: CD45RA-negative fraction. The clonotype was recovered from a woman in her 30s in good health. The CDR3 DNA follows: TGTGCCAGCAGCCCTCGTAGTGGGGGGGGACTTACCTACGAGCAGTACTTC. Translating it yields CASSPRSGGGLTYEQYF.